This record concerns one TCR beta chain sequence. Its antigen is not yet known. Within one base of it there is no much larger clone, and no base qualities were kept. These data originate in a study of blood T cell repertoires in COVID-19 (TCRdb year 2020). For the wider study: Collaborator samples came from the United States, Italy and Spain and covered acute and convalescent phases of COVID-19. The prospective study material was composed of cDNA or gDNA derived from T cells, B-cell-depleted T cells, or PBMCs. Deeply sampled blood TCRbeta repertoires from subjects exposed to, actively infected with, or recovered from COVID-19 were included in the dataset. Where available, HLA class I and class II types were taken from metadata supplied by the sample provider and were not determined by assay-based typing. The repertoires were made available in a free public database intended to serve as a resource for research on the immune response to SARS-CoV-2. A de-identified subject ID, COVID-19 status, age in years and sex were almost always included in the sample metadata. The samples were drawn from the first 160 participants of the ongoing ImmuneRACE study and from 950 to 1,500 subjects provided by 6 global collaborators. Study-level results and caveats: How much clinical and demographic metadata was included differed by source and by participant, and the metadata was provided uncurated.

TCRbeta CDR3 regions were amplified from genomic DNA using the immunoSEQ Assay, a bias-controlled multiplex PCR. On the study's bioinformatics: The number of nucleated cells in each sample was estimated from the amplification of reference gene primers within the assay. Sequence reads were collapsed and filtered to measure the absolute abundance of every unique TCRbeta CDR3 rearrangement. For each sample, productive Simpson clonality was calculated as the square root of Simpson's diversity index over productive rearrangements. The table was pulled from immuneACCESS by TCRdb, which kept in-frame rearrangements only. Such tables lose some clones; where checked, under half of the loss comes from unresolved V genes, and the rest has no known cause. Clone size and V and J calls were adopted from that table, with D and trimming inferred from the DNA. The sample includes about 200,000 clones, with around 86% observed a single time. The leading ten clones occupy 3.5% to 4% of the sample.

CDR1 and CDR2 (MNHEY, SMNVEV) derive from the germline V gene (reference sequence). The germline ends are 3 bases apart after V is trimmed by 3 bases and J by 6 bases. The CDR3 runs 12 residues from the cysteine to the phenylalanine. CDR3 DNA is the only sequence kept; it has 36 bases, read in frame from the first base. Participants in the prospective study were enrolled through a virtual design, were aged roughly 18 to 100 years, and lived in 24 United States geographic areas. To assign participants to cohorts, the prospective study relied on clinical history that participants themselves reported in a screening survey and a study questionnaire. In the prospective study, whole blood, serum and a nasopharyngeal or oropharyngeal swab were collected from each participant by mobile phlebotomists. Participants in the prospective study had the option to provide additional blood draws and questionnaires over a roughly 2-month period. Before DNA extraction, blood samples from the prospective study were shipped at room temperature or frozen.

The rearrangement combines TRBV27 with TRBJ1-6, with no confidently assigned D gene. This clonotype originated in a woman aged 40 to 50 with acute COVID-19. Sequenced input: PBMCs or T cells enriched from blood (not recorded which). CDR3 protein: CASSFINSPLHF. DNA sequence: TGTGCCAGCAGTTTTATTAATTCACCCCTCCACTTT.